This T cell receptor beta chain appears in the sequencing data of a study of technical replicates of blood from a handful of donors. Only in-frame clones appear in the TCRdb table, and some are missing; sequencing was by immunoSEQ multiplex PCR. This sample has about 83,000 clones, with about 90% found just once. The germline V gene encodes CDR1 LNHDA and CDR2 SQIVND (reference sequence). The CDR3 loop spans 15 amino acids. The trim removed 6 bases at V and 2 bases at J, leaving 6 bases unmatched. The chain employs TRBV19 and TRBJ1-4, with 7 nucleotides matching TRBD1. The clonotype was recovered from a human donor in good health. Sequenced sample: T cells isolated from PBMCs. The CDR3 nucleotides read TGTGCCAGTAGCCACAGGGGTTCGACTAATGAAAAACTGTTTTTT. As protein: CASSHRGSTNEKLFF.